This T cell receptor (beta chain) originates from a study of blood T cell repertoires in COVID-19. Across the whole study: T cells, B-cell-depleted T cells, or PBMCs provided the cDNA or gDNA that served as material.

This CDR3 comprises 14 residues. V lost 6 bases and J lost 4; bases outside the gene matches: 6. Germline V gene lookup returns CDR1 MNHEY and CDR2 SVGEGT. Original handling: Reference gene primer amplification yielded estimated nucleated cell counts. Profiled with immunoSEQ multiplex PCR; TCRdb holds only in-frame clones, not every one. That table furnishes V, J and clone size, whereas the DNA furnished D and trimming. Altogether 130,000 to 150,000 clones are present, 84% being singletons, with the ten largest covering approximately 6.1%. The clonotype was recovered from a human donor in a cohort sampled during active COVID-19. The genes are TRBV6-2 or TRBV6-3 and TRBJ1-5; 7 bases agree with TRBD1. Sequencing was done on a sample of peripheral blood. The CDR3 protein is CASSRRQGNQPQHF. CDR3 DNA sequence: TGTGCCAGCAGCCGCCGACAGGGTAATCAGCCCCAGCATTTT.